This note documents a single TCR beta chain sequence. Its antigen is still unknown. Within one base of it there is no much larger clone, and no base qualities were kept. The record originates from a study of cytomegalovirus exposure and HLA in healthy donors (TCRdb year 2017). Study-wide context: According to a later analysis, the 120 or so validation repertoires were produced on the same platform as the approximately 610 repertoires of the first cohort. The study was designed to test whether signatures of past pathogen exposure could be identified by cataloging public T cell receptors. In addition to the first cohort of 650 to 800 subjects, a separate validation cohort of 120 different subjects was used. The study combined high-throughput TCR immunosequencing, statistical association of individual TCRs with disease status, and machine learning to predict cytomegalovirus infection status.

Summary of the overall study and its limitations: Three of the identified cytomegalovirus-associated TCR beta chains were confirmed in vitro to be specific for cytomegalovirus antigens. In a later analysis, TCRs clustered in the first cohort were found to also tend to co-occur in the roughly 120 validation repertoires, with around 94% of cluster scores above 0. Most TCR sequences were seen in very few donors, while some public TCRs were found in many individuals. A later analysis had no HLA typing for the validation cohort, so co-occurrence there was scored across all 120 repertoires. According to the authors, the approach could potentially be generalized to other disease states and immunological phenotypes. In both the original and validation cohorts, the classifier was reported to diagnose cytomegalovirus status with high specificity and sensitivity. In the study, some 160 TCR beta chains were listed as associated with cytomegalovirus.

Libraries were built with the immunoSEQ multiplex PCR assay. Per the original workflow: A statistical classification framework was built for diagnosing cytomegalovirus status from the catalog of TCR beta chain sequences. Drawn from immuneACCESS, this table holds only the in-frame rearrangements with V and J called that TCRdb kept. Clones are partly lost; checked studies trace under half to an unresolved V gene and leave the rest unexplained. The V and J calls and clone size were taken over from that table, and D and trimming were inferred from the DNA. For this sample the table gives some 200,000 clones, of which approximately 84% were detected only once. Roughly 2.8% of the sample rests with the top ten. The donors belonged to the validation cohort of over a hundred subjects, which was separate from the 666-subject first cohort. The germline V gene yields MGHDK for CDR1 and SYGVNS for CDR2. Spanning cysteine to phenylalanine, the CDR3 consists of 16 amino acids. Only CDR3 DNA is held: 48 bases, read in frame from base 1. Relative to germline, V is missing 1 base and J is missing 0 bases, with 2 bases of the junction outside any gene match.

This chain is built from TRBV25-1 and TRBJ2-2; TRBD2 fits 7 bases in the junction. This clonotype was obtained from a woman in her late teens or twenties in good health and CMV-seropositive. Sequencing used PBMCs. CDR3 reads: CASSEWEGANTGELFF. The sequenced DNA: TGTGCCAGCAGTGAATGGGAGGGCGCGAACACCGGGGAGCTGTTTTTT.